Listed below are T cell receptor beta chains from one sample, sequenced in a study of control samples from healthy donors and cancer patients. Libraries were prepared by immunoSEQ multiplex PCR; TCRdb keeps only in-frame clonotypes and omits some of them. In the table there are some 120,000 clones, approximately 88% of which are singletons. Sequenced input: blood. The receptors were sampled from a man in his fifties or sixties in good health. Each CDR3 is given with its conserved first and last residue. The D gene is left open where the match is weak. A row's size may be missing; if present it is once, few, many or a size class.

clone size,J gene,D gene,V gene,CDR3 protein,CDR3 DNA
-,TRBJ1-2,TRBD1,TRBV18,CASSPDRVSGYTF,TGTGCCAGCTCACCGGACAGGGTGAGCGGCTACACCTTC
-,TRBJ1-2,-,TRBV6-1,CASSETPSGPSNYGYTF,TGTGCCAGCAGTGAAACCCCAAGTGGACCCTCTAACTATGGCTACACCTTC
-,TRBJ1-1,-,TRBV29-1,CSVAKTQNTEAFF,TGCAGCGTTGCGAAAACACAGAACACTGAAGCTTTCTTT
-,TRBJ1-4,TRBD1,TRBV13,CASRTSGTGSEKLFF,TGTGCCAGCAGGACATCCGGGACAGGGAGCGAAAAACTGTTTTTT
-,TRBJ2-4,-,TRBV6-5,CASSYEGINKNIQYF,TGTGCCAGCAGTTACGAGGGAATAAACAAAAACATTCAGTACTTC
-,TRBJ1-2,-,TRBV9,CASSVGGGDRGYTF,TGTGCCAGCAGCGTAGGTGGAGGGGATAGGGGCTACACCTTC
-,TRBJ2-3,TRBD2,TRBV6-5,CASSSSGGASTDTQYF,TGTGCCAGCAGTTCGTCCGGGGGGGCTAGCACAGATACGCAGTATTTT
-,TRBJ1-5,-,TRBV19,CASTVAGNQPQHF,TGTGCCAGTACTGTAGCCGGTAATCAGCCCCAGCATTTT
-,TRBJ2-2,TRBD1,TRBV27,CAPCRVEPYGTRQGANTGELFF,TGTGCCCCGTGTCGTGTGGAGCCTTACGGTACTAGACAGGGCGCGAACACCGGGGAGCTGTTTTTT
-,TRBJ1-6,-,TRBV6-5,CASRHDLGVNSPLHF,TGTGCCAGCAGGCACGACCTAGGGGTTAATTCACCCCTCCACTTT
-,TRBJ1-1,-,TRBV12-5,CASGWETVEAFF,TGTGCTAGTGGTTGGGAGACAGTTGAAGCTTTCTTT
-,TRBJ1-2,-,TRBV10-3,CAISDSQRSGYTF,TGTGCCATCAGTGATTCGCAGAGGAGTGGCTACACCTTC
-,TRBJ2-1,-,TRBV9,CASSVGGRGSEQFF,TGTGCCAGCAGCGTAGGGGGCAGGGGTAGTGAGCAGTTCTTC
-,TRBJ2-7,-,TRBV24-1,CATARDNDYEQYF,TGTGCCACCGCCAGGGACAATGACTACGAGCAGTACTTC
-,TRBJ2-7,-,TRBV3-1/TRBV3-2,CASSQAGTASYEQYF,TGTGCCAGCAGCCAAGCTGGGACTGCTTCCTACGAGCAGTACTTC
-,TRBJ1-1,-,TRBV6-5,CASSSHQRGAGTEAFF,TGTGCCAGCAGTTCCCATCAACGCGGGGCCGGCACTGAAGCTTTCTTT
-,TRBJ2-7,-,TRBV5-4,CASRPGTDSYEQYF,TGTGCCAGCAGACCTGGGACCGATTCCTACGAGCAGTACTTC
-,TRBJ2-7,TRBD1,TRBV6-5,CASSFSGQGSSYEQYF,TGTGCCAGCAGTTTTTCCGGACAGGGGAGCTCCTACGAGCAGTACTTC
-,TRBJ1-2,-,TRBV10-2,CASSEEGEYYGYTF,TGCGCCAGCAGTGAGGAAGGGGAGTACTATGGCTACACCTTC
-,TRBJ1-4,TRBD1,TRBV6-1,CASSEADREAVEEFF,TGTGCCAGCAGTGAAGCCGACAGGGAAGCGGTAGAGGAGTTTTTT
-,TRBJ2-3,TRBD1,TRBV6-2/TRBV6-3,CASSYSLGGDRGEEDTQYF,TGTGCCAGCAGTTACTCGTTAGGAGGAGACAGGGGGGAAGAGGATACGCAGTATTTT
-,TRBJ2-2,TRBD1,TRBV7-9,CASSLGPGGTGELFF,TGTGCCAGCAGCTTAGGGCCAGGGGGCACCGGGGAGCTGTTTTTT
once,TRBJ2-1,-,TRBV9,CASSVANNEQFF,TGTGCCAGCAGCGTGGCCAACAATGAGCAGTTCTTC
-,TRBJ2-5,TRBD2,TRBV28,CASNAGGSRYQETQYF,TGTGCCAGCAATGCGGGGGGGAGTCGTTACCAAGAGACCCAGTACTTC